This is a list of T cell receptor beta chains from one sample in a study of blood T cells in healthy people across ages. MiXCR, applied by TCRdb to the 5' RACE reads, yields one record per CDR3 protein. This table has about 1.8 million distinct CDR3 sequences, around 50% appearing once. The sample comprised blood. These receptors were taken from a woman aged 40 to 50 in good health. Each CDR3 is given with its conserved first and last residue. The D gene is left open where the match is weak. Size is omitted from some rows. Given values are once, few, many or a class for expanded clones.

CDR3 DNA,CDR3 protein,J gene,clone size,D gene,V gene
TGTGCCAGCAGTTCTCACAGGGGGCAGTATTTT,CASSSHRGQYF,TRBJ2-3,-,TRBD1,TRBV27
TGTGCCAGCAAAGACGTTTACCGACGGGCTAATGAAAAACTGTTTTTT,CASKDVYRRANEKLFF,TRBJ1-4,once,-,TRBV6-2/TRBV6-3
TGTGCCAGCAGCCCAGGGCCTCGGGGGGGAAGCATTCAGTACTTC,CASSPGPRGGSIQYF,TRBJ2-4,-,TRBD2,TRBV11-2
TGTGCCAGCAGCTTCGGCGCGGGACGGCCGAACACTGGAGCTTTCTTT,CASSFGAGRPNTGAFF,TRBJ1-1,-,-,TRBV7-3
TGCAGTGCTAGAGATCGGGTAGCGGGGGGAGAGACCCAGTACTTC,CSARDRVAGGETQYF,TRBJ2-5,few,TRBD2,TRBV20-1
TGTGCCAGCAGTCCACCCCCGGGAAACGAGCAGTACTTC,CASSPPPGNEQYF,TRBJ2-7,few,-,TRBV6-5
TGCGCCAGCAGTTATTCCAGGAGCGACGAGCAGTACTTC,CASSYSRSDEQYF,TRBJ2-7,-,-,TRBV10-2
TGTGCCAGCAGCGTAAGCGGGGAAGAGGGTTATTCACCCCTCCACTTT,CASSVSGEEGYSPLHF,TRBJ1-6,few,-,TRBV9
TGCAGTGCTCACAAGTGGGGTCTCGCTAACTATGGCTACACCTTC,CSAHKWGLANYGYTF,TRBJ1-2,-,-,TRBV20-1
TGTGCCAGCAGCTTAGGGCGGGGTTCCTACGAGCAGTACTTC,CASSLGRGSYEQYF,TRBJ2-7,many,-,TRBV13
TGTGCCAGCAGTTTATCGAGTGGGGTATTTGAGCAGTTCTTC,CASSLSSGVFEQFF,TRBJ2-1,-,-,TRBV27
TGCAGTGCTCACCAGGGGGGCGGTGATCTCTATGGCTACACCTTC,CSAHQGGGDLYGYTF,TRBJ1-2,-,TRBD1,TRBV20-1
TGTGCCAGCACTCTTGGGACGGTTGGCTACACCTTC,CASTLGTVGYTF,TRBJ1-2,few,-,TRBV12-3/TRBV12-4
TGTGCCAGCAGCTCGGGGGATTCTGAAAAACTGTTTTTT,CASSSGDSEKLFF,TRBJ1-4,once,-,TRBV7-2
TGTGCCAGTGGCTCGATTGACAGGGGCCAAAATCAGCCCCAGCATTTT,CASGSIDRGQNQPQHF,TRBJ1-5,-,TRBD1,TRBV7-9
TGTGCCAGCAGTACCGGACAGGGACACTATGGCTACACCTTC,CASSTGQGHYGYTF,TRBJ1-2,-,TRBD1,TRBV28
TGCGCCAGCAGCCAAGGACTAGCGGGGGCTTTTTACGAGCAGTACTTC,CASSQGLAGAFYEQYF,TRBJ2-7,few,TRBD2,TRBV4-3
TGTGCCACCAGTGATCGGCGGACTAGTTCTAGCACAGATACGCAGTATTTT,CATSDRRTSSSTDTQYF,TRBJ2-3,-,TRBD2,TRBV24-1
TGTGCCAGCAGTGAGGGGGAACTCTGGGGCTATGGCTACACCTTC,CASSEGELWGYGYTF,TRBJ1-2,few,-,TRBV25-1
TGTGCCAGCAGAGGGGTGCACAGTCCTAACTATGGCTACACCTTC,CASRGVHSPNYGYTF,TRBJ1-2,few,-,TRBV4-2
TGTGCCAGCAGTGGCAGAGGGGCCGGAGATACGCAGTATTTT,CASSGRGAGDTQYF,TRBJ2-3,-,-,TRBV12-3/TRBV12-4
TGTGCCAGCAGCCAAGATCTGACAGGGGGCGACGAGACCCAGTACTTC,CASSQDLTGGDETQYF,TRBJ2-5,-,TRBD1,TRBV4-2
TGTGCCAGCAGCCAAGTGGCTAGCGGGGGGGAATCAGATACGCAGTATTTT,CASSQVASGGESDTQYF,TRBJ2-3,-,TRBD2,TRBV4-2
TGCAGCGTCTCGGGGGCCCGAGAGCAGTACTTC,CSVSGAREQYF,TRBJ2-5,few,-,TRBV29-1
TGTGCCAGCAGCCGACAGGCCATGAACACTGAAGCTTTCTTT,CASSRQAMNTEAFF,TRBJ1-1,-,-,TRBV7-8
TGTGCCAGCAGCCCCCACGGGTTCTCCTACAATGAGCAGTTCTTC,CASSPHGFSYNEQFF,TRBJ2-1,-,-,TRBV12-3/TRBV12-4
TGCAGTGCCCCGGACAGGGGCCATGTCGATGGCTACACCTTC,CSAPDRGHVDGYTF,TRBJ1-2,-,TRBD1,TRBV20-1
TGTGCCAGCAGTTTCCCCCTTTCCAATGAGCAGTTCTTC,CASSFPLSNEQFF,TRBJ2-1,few,-,TRBV28
TGTGCCAGCTCCGGGATTCGGTCTAACGAGCAGTACTTC,CASSGIRSNEQYF,TRBJ2-7,-,-,TRBV21-1
TGTGCCAGCTCAGGACAGGTTAATGAAAAACTGTTTTTT,CASSGQVNEKLFF,TRBJ1-4,-,TRBD1,TRBV7-2
TGCAGTGCTCCGTTCGGAGGTGAGCAGTTCTTC,CSAPFGGEQFF,TRBJ2-1,few,-,TRBV20-1
TGTGCCAGAAGCTCCCGGGACAGGGTATCCTACAATGAGCAGTTCTTC,CARSSRDRVSYNEQFF,TRBJ2-1,few,TRBD1,TRBV5-3
TGTGCCAGCGGGAGGCCCGCGGTAGGGCTTTTTGATACGCAGTATTTT,CASGRPAVGLFDTQYF,TRBJ2-3,-,-,TRBV7-2
TGTGCCACCAGCAGAAGGGGGGGGCTATTGACCCAGTACTTC,CATSRRGGLLTQYF,TRBJ2-5,-,-,TRBV15
TGTGCCAGCAATGGGGCTAGCGGGGGGGCGGAAGAGCAGTTCTTC,CASNGASGGAEEQFF,TRBJ2-1,-,TRBD2,TRBV27
TGTGCCAGCACTCCGGATGGGACAGGGAACTATGGCTACACCTTC,CASTPDGTGNYGYTF,TRBJ1-2,once,TRBD1,TRBV28
TGTGCCATCAGTGAGGAGGGACAGATCACCTACGAGCAGTACTTC,CAISEEGQITYEQYF,TRBJ2-7,-,TRBD1,TRBV10-3
TGCAGTGCTCGACCGGGACAGGGGGCGAATCAGCCCCAGCATTTT,CSARPGQGANQPQHF,TRBJ1-5,few,TRBD1,TRBV20-1
TGTGCCAGCAGTCCGGGGACTAGCGGGGGGCTCCAAGAGACCCAGTACTTC,CASSPGTSGGLQETQYF,TRBJ2-5,-,TRBD2,TRBV12-3/TRBV12-4
TGCAGCGTTGAACGGGGGGCGGATACGCAGTATTTT,CSVERGADTQYF,TRBJ2-3,-,-,TRBV29-1
TGCAGTGCTACCGGACTAGCATCAGATACGCAGTATTTT,CSATGLASDTQYF,TRBJ2-3,-,TRBD2,TRBV20-1
TGTGCCAGCACTGGAGGACATCGGGGTGCAAACTACGAGCAGTACTTC,CASTGGHRGANYEQYF,TRBJ2-7,-,-,TRBV6-1
TGTGCCAGCAGCCCGTACTCCGATTGGAGCTCTTACACAGATACGCAGTATTTT,CASSPYSDWSSYTDTQYF,TRBJ2-3,-,-,TRBV3-1
TGTGCCAACAGCGCCACTCGGACTAGCGGGATCCAAGAGACCCAGTACTTC,CANSATRTSGIQETQYF,TRBJ2-5,-,TRBD2,TRBV9
TGTGCCACCCTGAGGGCGGGGGTCTACGAGCAGTACTTC,CATLRAGVYEQYF,TRBJ2-7,-,TRBD2,TRBV7-8
TGTGCCAGCAGCTTTGAGACAGGGAGGAGCAATCAGCCCCAGCATTTT,CASSFETGRSNQPQHF,TRBJ1-5,-,TRBD1,TRBV5-5
TGTGCCAGCAGCTCCCCTGGCGGGGGTTTTCGAAATACGCAGTATTTT,CASSSPGGGFRNTQYF,TRBJ2-3,few,TRBD2,TRBV11-1
TGCGCCAGCAGCCAAGATTCACGCGGGTCCTACAATGAGCAGTTCTTC,CASSQDSRGSYNEQFF,TRBJ2-1,-,-,TRBV4-1
TGTGCCAGCAGCTCAGTGGGAGGACAGGGGGCAAATAATTCACCCCTCCACTTT,CASSSVGGQGANNSPLHF,TRBJ1-6,-,TRBD1,TRBV7-6
TGCAGTGACCGCCCCGGACAGGGCTCCTACGAGCAGTACTTC,CSDRPGQGSYEQYF,TRBJ2-7,-,TRBD1,TRBV20-1
TGTGCCAGCAGCCAAGATCTATTCGGGCAGACCGGCGGCTACACCTTC,CASSQDLFGQTGGYTF,TRBJ1-2,-,-,TRBV14
TGTGCCAGCAGCTCTAAATTACAGGGGAACCATGGCTACACCTTC,CASSSKLQGNHGYTF,TRBJ1-2,once,TRBD1,TRBV7-2
TGTGCCAGCAGGAGGGGGACAGTAAGCACAGATACGCAGTATTTT,CASRRGTVSTDTQYF,TRBJ2-3,-,TRBD1,TRBV2
TGCAGTGCTAGAGACGCAGGGGACTATGGCTACACCTTC,CSARDAGDYGYTF,TRBJ1-2,-,-,TRBV20-1
TGTGCCAGCAGCATCGGAGCGGGGGCCTTCACAGATACGCAGTATTTT,CASSIGAGAFTDTQYF,TRBJ2-3,once,TRBD2,TRBV7-8
TGCAGCGTTGAAGTACTAGTTGGAGATACGCAGTATTTT,CSVEVLVGDTQYF,TRBJ2-3,-,-,TRBV29-1